Listed below are T cell receptor beta chains from one sample, sequenced in a study of CD8+ T cells in alopecia areata. Generated by immunoSEQ multiplex PCR, the TCRdb table keeps only in-frame clones and is missing some. The repertoire holds about 180,000 clones, roughly 66% seen once, with approximately 10% in the top ten. The sequencing used CD8+ T cells sorted from blood, collected at week 0. The receptors come from a human donor with alopecia areata. The conserved cysteine and the conserved F or W are not part of the CDR3 here. The D gene is left open where the match is weak.

D	V	J	CDR3
TRBD1	TRBV7-8	TRBJ1-1	ASSLARDRGHTEAF
TRBD1	TRBV29-1	TRBJ1-2	SVVTGRYGYT
-	TRBV6-5	TRBJ1-2	ASSNNAANYGYT
-	TRBV18	TRBJ2-7	ASSPSGAREQY
-	TRBV9	TRBJ1-2	ASSATEGFST
-	TRBV29-1	TRBJ2-7	SVLQGSYYEQY
-	TRBV2	TRBJ2-1	ASSVWLGEQF
-	TRBV4-1	TRBJ2-7	ASSQDGSYEQY
TRBD1	TRBV15	TRBJ2-1	ATSIGQGAPNEQF
-	TRBV2	TRBJ2-7	ASEGMEDEQY
TRBD1	TRBV2	TRBJ2-7	ACRDRAHEQY
TRBD2	TRBV6-6	TRBJ2-5	ASTGLAVQETQY
TRBD1	TRBV9	TRBJ1-5	ASSAGTGGLPQH
-	TRBV11-2	TRBJ2-5	ASSQGEETQY
TRBD1	TRBV27	TRBJ2-7	ASSSGTGGPYEQY
-	TRBV11-2	TRBJ1-2	ATSGYGYT
-	TRBV7-6	TRBJ1-5	ASSISRNQPQH
-	TRBV15	TRBJ2-2	ATSRATQAPGELF
-	TRBV13	TRBJ1-1	ASSGENTEAF
-	TRBV2	TRBJ2-5	ASSGLPGTPLTQY
-	TRBV4-2	TRBJ1-4	ASSQELGVEKLF
-	TRBV7-8	TRBJ2-1	ASIGRYNEQF
-	TRBV7-6	TRBJ2-1	ASSLSGVHSYNEQF
TRBD1	TRBV7-9	TRBJ2-7	ASSHPGQGNYEQY